These T cell receptor beta chains were read from a single sample in a study of blood T cell repertoires in COVID-19. Assay used: immunoSEQ multiplex PCR; TCRdb lists only in-frame clones, some missing. The table has some 90,000 clones, 86% seen once; the top ten hold around a quarter. Sequencing used peripheral blood. The origin of the receptors is a human donor in a cohort sampled during active COVID-19. CDR3s include the opening cysteine and the closing phenylalanine or tryptophan. D genes are given only for firm matches. Size is omitted from some rows. Given values are once, few, many or a class for expanded clones.

TRBD2	TRBV5-4	TRBJ2-3	NA	TGTGCCAGCAGCGCTAGCGGCGACAGCACAGATACGCAGTATTTT	CASSASGDSTDTQYF
TRBD2	TRBV4-3	TRBJ2-3	NA	TGCGCCAGCAGCCAAGAAGCGGGGGGGTCAGATACGCAGTATTTT	CASSQEAGGSDTQYF
NA	TRBV9	TRBJ2-6	NA	TGTGCCAGCAGCGCGGTGTATGGCTCTGGGGCCAACGTCCTGACTTTC	CASSAVYGSGANVLTF
TRBD1	TRBV5-4	TRBJ1-1	NA	TGTGCCAGCAGCTCCAAAATGGTGGGGACAGGGGGTGAAGCTTTCTTT	CASSSKMVGTGGEAFF
TRBD2	TRBV27	TRBJ2-1	NA	TGTGCCAGCCGAAGGAGCGGGGGATCGGATGAGCAGTTCTTC	CASRRSGGSDEQFF
TRBD1	TRBV19	TRBJ2-3	NA	TGTGCCAGTAGCTTAATCGCAGGGGGAAACACAGATACGCAGTATTTT	CASSLIAGGNTDTQYF
NA	TRBV6-6	TRBJ1-4	NA	TGTGCCAGCAGTTACCGGGGGAAGGATGAAAAACTGTTTTTT	CASSYRGKDEKLFF
TRBD2	TRBV4-3	TRBJ2-5	NA	TGCGCCAGCAGCCAAGAGGGGACTAGCTTGGAGACCCAGTACTTC	CASSQEGTSLETQYF
TRBD2	TRBV11-2	TRBJ2-3	NA	TGTGCCAGCAGTTTGAGCGGGGGGGCCGGAGATACGCAGTATTTT	CASSLSGGAGDTQYF
TRBD2	TRBV27	TRBJ2-5	NA	TGTGCCAGCAGGTCGGGACTAGCGGGTTGGGAGACCCAGTACTTC	CASRSGLAGWETQYF
NA	TRBV6-2/TRBV6-3	TRBJ1-6	NA	TGTGCCAGCAGTTACGACGGAGCAAATTCACCCCTCCACTTT	CASSYDGANSPLHF
TRBD1	TRBV7-9	TRBJ2-7	NA	TGTGCCAGCAGCTCAACCGGGACAGGGGTTGAGCAGTACTTC	CASSSTGTGVEQYF
TRBD2	TRBV3-1/TRBV3-2	TRBJ2-5	NA	TGTGCCAGCAGCCTAAAGGTTCAAGCGGGAGCAGAGACCCAGTACTTC	CASSLKVQAGAETQYF
TRBD1	TRBV14	TRBJ2-5	NA	TGTGCCAGCAGCGTACAGACAGGGTCAGGGGAGACCCAGTACTTC	CASSVQTGSGETQYF
NA	TRBV12-3/TRBV12-4	TRBJ2-7	NA	TGTGCCAGCAGTACTCAGGCAAGCGAGCAGTACTTC	CASSTQASEQYF
NA	TRBV30	TRBJ2-7	NA	TGTGCCTGGAGTGTTAACTACGAGCAGTACTTC	CAWSVNYEQYF
NA	TRBV11-2	TRBJ1-1	many	TGTGCCAGCAGCTTAGAGGGTAAAGGAGCTGAAGCTTTCTTT	CASSLEGKGAEAFF
NA	TRBV5-1	TRBJ1-4	NA	TGCGCCAGCAGCAAGGGCGGGGGAGATGAAGAAAAACTGTTTTTT	CASSKGGGDEEKLFF
NA	TRBV4-1	TRBJ2-3	once	TGCGCCAGCAGCCAGGAGGGCAAGAGCACAGATACGCAGTATTTT	CASSQEGKSTDTQYF
NA	TRBV7-2	TRBJ1-2	NA	TGTGCCAGCAGCGCCTCCAGGGAATCGCGCTATGGCTACACCTTC	CASSASRESRYGYTF
TRBD1	TRBV9	TRBJ2-1	NA	TGTGCCAGCAGCGCGGGACAGGGTGGGTACAATGAGCAGTTCTTC	CASSAGQGGYNEQFF
TRBD1	TRBV6-4	TRBJ2-7	NA	TGTGCCAGCAGTGACCCCGGGACAGGGCCGAGCTCCTACGAGCAGTACTTC	CASSDPGTGPSSYEQYF
TRBD1	TRBV27	TRBJ2-1	NA	TGTGCCAGCAGTTTATCGGAGGGACAGGGCGACAATGAGCAGTTCTTC	CASSLSEGQGDNEQFF
NA	TRBV28	TRBJ2-7	NA	TGTGCCAGCAGTTTGCCGGGTAACAAGCAGTACTTC	CASSLPGNKQYF
NA	TRBV30	TRBJ1-2	NA	TGTGCCTGGGGTAGGCCCCCAGGATCGACCTATGGCTACACCTTC	CAWGRPPGSTYGYTF
TRBD1	TRBV27	TRBJ2-1	NA	TGTGCCAGCAGTTTATGGGCAGGGGGCTACAATGAGCAGTTCTTC	CASSLWAGGYNEQFF
TRBD1	TRBV4-1	TRBJ2-3	once	TGCGCCAGCAGCCAAGATCAGGGACAGGGAGCGGATACGCAGTATTTT	CASSQDQGQGADTQYF
TRBD1	TRBV10-3	TRBJ2-3	NA	TGTGCCATTAAGCCGGGACAGGGGGAATATACGCAGTATTTT	CAIKPGQGEYTQYF
TRBD2	TRBV19	TRBJ2-1	NA	TGTGCCAGTATCCAGAGCGGGAGGGGCTACAATGAGCAGTTCTTC	CASIQSGRGYNEQFF
NA	TRBV6-6	TRBJ2-7	once	TGTGCCAGCAGTTACTCCACGGGGGGCCCTAATGGAGAGCAGTACTTC	CASSYSTGGPNGEQYF
TRBD2	TRBV5-6	TRBJ2-4	NA	TGTGCCAGCAGCTCGTACGGGGGGTTCAAAAACATTCAGTACTTC	CASSSYGGFKNIQYF